This T cell receptor (beta chain) derives from a study of blood T cell repertoires in COVID-19. Trimming took off 3 bases at V and 7 bases at J, with 13 bases between the two ends. Germline CDR1 SGHRS, CDR2 YFSETQ. This CDR3 is 13 amino acids long. Sequencing was performed with immunoSEQ multiplex PCR; in TCRdb, only in-frame clones are kept and a portion is missing. The table includes roughly 250,000 clones, approximately 90% detected once. The table lists this clone with a count of one. What was sequenced was peripheral blood. The source is a woman between 40 and 55 years old who had recovered from COVID-19. This chain connects TRBV5-1 to TRBJ2-5; the D gene is possibly TRBD1 (5 bases). CDR3 sequence (DNA): TGCGCCAGCAGCTCCCACACTCAGGGGACCCAGTACTTC. Its translation is CASSSHTQGTQYF.